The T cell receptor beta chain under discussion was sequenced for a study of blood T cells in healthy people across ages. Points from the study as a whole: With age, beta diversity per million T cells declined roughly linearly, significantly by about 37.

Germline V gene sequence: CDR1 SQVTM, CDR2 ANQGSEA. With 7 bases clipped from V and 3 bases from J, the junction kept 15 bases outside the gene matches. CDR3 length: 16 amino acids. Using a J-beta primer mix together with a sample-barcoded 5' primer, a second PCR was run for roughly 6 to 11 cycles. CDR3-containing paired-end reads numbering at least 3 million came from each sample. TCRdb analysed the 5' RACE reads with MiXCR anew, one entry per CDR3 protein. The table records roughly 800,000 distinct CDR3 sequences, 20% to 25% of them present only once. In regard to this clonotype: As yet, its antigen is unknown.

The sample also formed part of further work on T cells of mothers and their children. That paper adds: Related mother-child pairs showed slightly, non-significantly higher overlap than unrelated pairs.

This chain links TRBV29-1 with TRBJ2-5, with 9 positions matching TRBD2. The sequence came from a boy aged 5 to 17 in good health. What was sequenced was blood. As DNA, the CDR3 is TGCAGCGCCAACCTCGGGAGCGGGGGGCACGAAGAGACCCAGTACTTC. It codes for CSANLGSGGHEETQYF. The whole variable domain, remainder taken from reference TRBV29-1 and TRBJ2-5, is SAVISQKPSRDICQRGTSLTIQCQVDSQVTMMFWYRQQPGQSLTLIATANQGSEATYESGFVIDKFPISRPNLTFSTLTVSNMSPEDSSIYLCSANLGSGGHEETQYFGPGTRLLVL.